Described below is a single TCR beta chain sequence and its context. These data belong to a study of technical replicates of blood from a few donors. V lost 4 bases, J lost 5 bases, and 18 bases lay in between. CDR1 SGHRS and CDR2 YFSETQ come from the germline V gene. The CDR3 runs 15 residues. The table came from immunoSEQ multiplex PCR; TCRdb's copy has only in-frame clones and leaves some out. The sample has roughly 60,000 clones, roughly 91% seen once; the top ten hold about 3.7%. The TCR sequence derives from a human donor in good health. Some clones in this sample may be carry-over from other donors' samples. Material for sequencing was PBMCs. The chain links TRBV5-1 to TRBJ1-1, with a tentative D call TRBD1 (5 bases). CDR3 bases: TGCGCCAGCAGCCCAGGTTCCGTCAGGGATACTGAAGCTTTCTTT. Translated, it gives CASSPGSVRDTEAFF.